The 29 T cell receptor beta chains below come from one sample, sequenced in a study of T cell responses to AZD1222 COVID-19 vaccine. The data were produced by immunoSEQ multiplex PCR, yet TCRdb's version contains in-frame clones alone and is incomplete. The sample has fewer than 150,000 clones, roughly 88% seen once. The material sequenced was peripheral blood, taken 28 days after the second AZD1222 dose. These receptors all come from an adult who received the AZD1222 COVID-19 vaccine.

The J gene is TRBJ2-7, the V gene TRBV7-9; D might be TRBD1 (6 bases). The CDR3 is 13 residues long. Trimming took off 2 bases at V and 3 bases at J, with 8 bases between the two ends. Germline CDR1 and CDR2: SEHNR and FQNEAQ (reference sequence). The CDR3: CASSLQQGYEQYF. CDR3 bases: TGTGCCAGCAGCTTACAACAGGGCTACGAGCAGTACTTC.

V is TRBV6-5 and J is TRBJ2-2; tentative D call: TRBD2 (5 bases). V was clipped by 5 bases and J by 6 bases, with 13 bases between them. This CDR3 has 14 residues. Germline V CDR1 and CDR2: MNHEY, SVGAGI. The CDR3 nucleotides are TGTGCCAGCAGTCCCCCGACTAATTCCGGGGAGCTGTTTTTT. It translates to CASSPPTNSGELFF.

CDR3 region: CASSLPRGNQETQYF. The CDR3 nucleotides are TGTGCCAGCAGCCTTCCTCGGGGGAACCAAGAGACCCAGTACTTC. This chain links TRBV13 with TRBJ2-5, with D tentatively TRBD2 (6 bases). CDR3 size: 15 residues. Trimming shortened V by 5 bases and J by 0 bases, and 13 bases separated the two germline ends. Germline V gene sequence: CDR1 PRHDT, CDR2 FYEKMQ (reference sequence). Full variable domain (outside the CDR3, taken from reference TRBV13 and TRBJ2-5): AAGVIQSPRHLIKEKRETATLKCYPIPRHDTVYWYQQGPGQDPQFLISFYEKMQSDKGSIPDRFSAQQFSDYHSELNMSSLELGDSALYFCASSLPRGNQETQYFGPGTRLLVL.

The V and J genes are TRBV5-1 and TRBJ2-1; 12 bases agree with TRBD2. Germline V lookup: CDR1 SGHRS, CDR2 YFSETQ. J lost 4 bases, V lost 0 bases, and 5 bases had no gene match. This CDR3 comprises 17 residues. The CDR3 coding sequence is TGCGCCAGCAGCTTGGGTCGGACTAGCGGGGTTTACAATGAGCAGTTCTTC. Translated, it gives CASSLGRTSGVYNEQFF.

The rearrangement uses TRBV3-1 (or the pseudogene TRBV3-2) and TRBJ2-3; 8 bases are a match to TRBD2. Germline CDR1 is LGHDT and CDR2 is YNNKEL (reference sequence). With 4 bases clipped from V and 1 base from J, the junction kept 1 base outside the gene matches. The CDR3 is made up of 14 amino acids. CDR3 in DNA: TGTGCCAGCAGCCCGGGGGGGGGCACAGATACGCAGTATTTT. Translation: CASSPGGGTDTQYF.

V and J are TRBV7-9 and TRBJ2-7; 8 nucleotides line up with TRBD1. The CDR3 length is 13 residues. Germline-derived CDR1 and CDR2 are SEHNR and FQNEAQ (reference sequence). The V gene end was trimmed by 4 bases and the J gene end by 9 bases; junction bases not matched to a gene: 8. The CDR3 is CASSYRQGSGQYF. DNA of the CDR3: TGTGCCAGCAGCTACCGACAGGGGAGTGGGCAGTACTTC.

This sequence joins TRBV29-1 and TRBJ2-7; maybe TRBD2 (6 bases). The CDR3 totals 13 residues. Germline values: CDR1 SQVTM, CDR2 ANQGSEA. Between the trimmed V and J ends, which lost 7 bases and 3 bases, there was a span of 16 bases. CDR3 loop: CSAYGTGNYEQYF. DNA for the CDR3: TGCAGCGCCTACGGGACTGGTAACTACGAGCAGTACTTC.

The CDR3, as DNA: TGTGCCAGCACCTGGGGCGGCGGGGGTAGGCATTCACCCCTCCACTTT. The encoded protein is CASTWGGGGRHSPLHF. The chain is built from TRBV5-6 and TRBJ1-6, with a possible D match to TRBD1 (5 bases). The CDR3 is made up of 16 amino acids. V dropped 6 bases and J dropped 8 bases, with 21 bases sitting between them. CDR1 and CDR2 from the germline V gene are SGHDT and YYEEEE.

The J gene is TRBJ2-7, the V gene TRBV29-1; TRBD1 matches 7 bases. The CDR3 loop spans 14 amino acids. In germline, CDR1 is SQVTM, CDR2 ANQGSEA. The V gene end was trimmed by 6 bases and the J gene end by 6 bases; junction bases not matched to a gene: 14. CDR3: CSVVIPGRGLEQYF. In DNA form, the CDR3 reads TGCAGCGTGGTAATCCCCGGTAGGGGGCTCGAGCAGTACTTC.

As regards this clone: Other DNA sequences in this specimen translate into the identical CDR3. This rearrangement joins TRBV18 to TRBJ1-2; the match to TRBD1 covers 7 bases. The CDR3 sequence is 14 residues long. The trim removed 4 bases at V and 2 bases at J, leaving 4 bases unmatched. In germline, CDR1 is KGHSH, CDR2 LQKENI. Written as DNA, the CDR3 is TGTGCCAGCTCACTCGGGACAGAGAACTATGGCTACACCTTC. Translating it yields CASSLGTENYGYTF.

V usage is TRBV7-8 and J usage is TRBJ1-5; 7 bases are shared with TRBD1. V lost 4 bases, J lost 5 bases, and 5 bases stayed unmatched. The germline V gene encodes CDR1 SGHVS and CDR2 FQNEAQ. The CDR3 spans 14 residues. The CDR3 DNA is TGTGCCAGCAGCTGGGGACAGACGGATCAGCCCCAGCATTTT. The encoded protein is CASSWGQTDQPQHF.

This rearrangement joins TRBV3-1 (or the pseudogene TRBV3-2) to TRBJ2-7, with 7 bases lining up with TRBD2. The trim removed 6 bases at V and 2 bases at J, leaving 7 bases unmatched. This CDR3 contains 14 residues. Germline V gene data show CDR1 as LGHDT and CDR2 as YNNKEL (reference sequence). DNA for the CDR3: TGTGCCAGCAGTTTGGCGGGGGTTACCTACGAGCAGTACTTC. Its translation is CASSLAGVTYEQYF.

This clone appeared a few times. The rearrangement uses TRBV3-1 (or the pseudogene TRBV3-2) and TRBJ1-6; the D gene is possibly TRBD1 (6 bases). V was shortened by 4 bases and J by 7 bases, with 14 bases between the two germline ends. This CDR3 spans 15 amino acids. Germline V lookup: CDR1 LGHDT, CDR2 YNNKEL (reference sequence). CDR3 in amino acids: CASSPLSGANSPLHF. As DNA, the CDR3 is TGTGCCAGCAGCCCACTCTCGGGGGCAAATTCACCCCTCCACTTT.

The J gene is TRBJ2-2, the V gene TRBV7-8, with D perhaps TRBD2 (6 bases). Germline V CDR1 and CDR2: SGHVS, FQNEAQ. The CDR3 runs to 16 residues. Trimming pared 10 bases from V and 1 base from J, leaving 19 bases between. DNA of the CDR3: TGTGCCACTTTTTGGGGGGTCCCTTTGAACACCGGGGAGCTGTTTTTT. It codes for CATFWGVPLNTGELFF.

This clone appeared a single time. This CDR3 is CASSPRTGSYNEQFF. The CDR3 nucleotides are TGTGCCAGCTCACCCAGGACAGGGTCCTACAATGAGCAGTTCTTC. The chain employs TRBV18 and TRBJ2-1; 8 bases map to TRBD1. V lost 3 bases to trimming and J lost 1 base; unmatched junction nucleotides: 2. The germline V gene encodes CDR1 KGHSH and CDR2 LQKENI. The CDR3 has 15 residues.

This chain uses TRBV2 with TRBJ1-1; TRBD1 is a possible D gene (5 bases). Between the trimmed V and J ends, which lost 6 bases and 1 base, there was a span of 15 bases. The CDR3 length is 15 residues. From germline, CDR1 is SNHLY and CDR2 FYNNEI. As DNA, the CDR3 is TGTGCCAGCAGGGGGGGACTGGTTTGGAACACTGAAGCTTTCTTT. Protein product: CASRGGLVWNTEAFF.

CDR3 loop: CASSQVGRPLYEQYF. The DNA of the CDR3 is TGTGCCAGCAGCCAAGTTGGGCGGCCCCTCTACGAGCAGTACTTC. This chain connects TRBV3-1 (or the pseudogene TRBV3-2) to TRBJ2-7; D call uncertain. Trimming took 1 base from V and 3 from J, leaving 13 bases between them. From germline, CDR1 is LGHDT and CDR2 YNNKEL (reference sequence). The CDR3 totals 15 residues.

The chain uses TRBV7-2 and TRBJ2-5; D is ambiguous. The V end was cut by 5 bases, the J end by 4 bases, with 11 bases between. From germline, CDR1 is SGHTA and CDR2 FQGNSA. The length of the CDR3 is 13 residues. This chain's CDR3 is CASSLNKVETQYF. The CDR3 region has the DNA TGTGCCAGCAGCCTTAATAAGGTAGAGACCCAGTACTTC.

The rearrangement links TRBV3-1 (or the pseudogene TRBV3-2) to TRBJ2-7; D perhaps matches TRBD2 (6 bases). Germline V gene data show CDR1 as LGHDT and CDR2 as YNNKEL (reference sequence). CDR3 length: 15 amino acids. Deletions cut 3 bases from V and 4 bases from J, with 16 bases between. The CDR3 DNA sequence: TGTGCCAGCAGCCAGTATGCGCGGGGCCCGTACGAGCAGTACTTC. Its protein is CASSQYARGPYEQYF.

The chain employs TRBV5-1 and TRBJ1-2; D is perhaps TRBD1 (6 bases). Trimming removed 1 base at V and 7 bases at J, with 11 bases between. This CDR3 comprises 13 residues. The germline V gene encodes CDR1 SGHRS and CDR2 YFSETQ. Here the CDR3 DNA reads TGCGCCAGCAGCTTGTCAGGGGAGAGTGGCTACACCTTC. Protein sequence: CASSLSGESGYTF.

The chain couples TRBV28 to TRBJ1-4; the D is unclear. Trimming removed 7 bases from V and 4 bases from J, with 10 bases in between. The germline V gene has CDR1 MDHEN and CDR2 SYDVKM. The CDR3 is made up of 13 amino acids. CDR3: CASIDGGNEKLFF. CDR3 coding DNA: TGTGCCAGCATTGACGGAGGTAATGAAAAACTGTTTTTT. Full variable domain (rest looked up from reference TRBV28 and TRBJ1-4): DVKVTQSSRYLVKRTGEKVFLECVQDMDHENMFWYRQDPGLGLRLIYFSYDVKMKEKGDIPEGYSVSREKKERFSLILESASTNQTSMYLCASIDGGNEKLFFGSGTQLSVL.

The rearrangement uses TRBV7-2 and TRBJ1-6; perhaps TRBD1 as D (6 bases). Germline V lookup: CDR1 SGHTA, CDR2 FQGNSA. The CDR3 length is 15 residues. Trimming took off 5 bases at V and 6 bases at J, with 14 bases between the two ends. CDR3 in DNA: TGTGCCAGCAGCCAGAGTGGGACAAGTAATTCACCCCTCCACTTT. Its translation is CASSQSGTSNSPLHF.

This rearrangement joins TRBV29-1 to TRBJ1-2; perhaps TRBD1 as D (5 bases). Trimming removed 5 bases at V and 3 bases at J, with 13 bases between. CDR1 SQVTM and CDR2 ANQGSEA come from the germline V gene. CDR3 length: 13 amino acids. CDR3 loop: CSVSEGTDYGYTF. CDR3 sequence (DNA): TGCAGCGTTTCCGAGGGGACCGACTATGGCTACACCTTC.

The rearrangement uses TRBV3-1 (or the pseudogene TRBV3-2) and TRBJ1-2; unclear D gene. In germline, CDR1 is LGHDT, CDR2 YNNKEL (reference sequence). V was pared by 2 bases and J by 4 bases, with 5 bases between. This CDR3 spans 12 amino acids. The CDR3: CASSQSSYGYTF. CDR3 DNA sequence: TGTGCCAGCAGCCAATCAAGCTATGGCTACACCTTC.

The chain has TRBV12-5 and TRBJ2-1; possible D gene TRBD1, 5 bases. CDR3 length: 13 amino acids. CDR1 is LGHNT, CDR2 FRNRAP, per germline. V was trimmed by 5 bases and J by 3 bases, leaving 8 bases between them. Here the CDR3 DNA reads TGTGCTAGTGGTCCCGACAGCTACAATGAGCAGTTCTTC. This codes for CASGPDSYNEQFF.

The chain carries TRBV2 and TRBJ1-1; D may be TRBD1 (5 bases). Between the trimmed V and J ends, which lost 7 bases and 4 bases, there was a span of 19 bases. This CDR3 is built from 15 residues. Germline CDR1 reads SNHLY; CDR2 reads FYNNEI. CDR3 sequence reads: CASTRNERGSTEAFF. The CDR3 nucleotides read TGTGCCAGCACCCGAAACGAGAGGGGAAGCACTGAAGCTTTCTTT.

This clone was recorded a few times. The gene calls are TRBV7-8 and TRBJ2-1; 9 bases align to TRBD2. V lost 4 bases, J lost 4 bases, and 8 bases stayed unmatched. There are 16 residues in the CDR3. Germline CDR1 and CDR2: SGHVS and FQNEAQ. The CDR3 loop reads CASSSVQAGGYNEQFF. In nucleotides, the CDR3 is TGTGCCAGCAGCTCGGTCCAGGCGGGAGGGTACAATGAGCAGTTCTTC.

This clone was counted a single time. The chain has TRBV27 and TRBJ1-2, with no clear D. Germline V gives CDR1 MNHEY, CDR2 SMNVEV (reference sequence). The CDR3 sequence is 13 residues long. Trimming took 8 bases from V and 6 from J, leaving 16 bases between them. In DNA, the CDR3 is TGTGCCAGCTCTAAATGGGCCTCCCATGGCTACACCTTC. Protein product: CASSKWASHGYTF.

The rearrangement links TRBV3-1 (or the pseudogene TRBV3-2) to TRBJ1-2; D is uncertain. V was clipped by 3 bases and J by 7 bases, with 9 bases between them. The CDR3 loop spans 12 amino acids. Germline assignment: CDR1 LGHDT and CDR2 YNNKEL (reference sequence). CDR3 sequence reads: CASSHNRGGYTF. CDR3 nucleotides: TGTGCCAGCAGCCACAATCGAGGTGGCTACACCTTC.